A single sample gave rise to the 6 T cell receptor beta chains below, sequenced in a study of blood T cell repertoires in COVID-19. Produced via immunoSEQ multiplex PCR; TCRdb's table is partial and in-frame only. The data show 65,000 to 70,000 clones, with 60% to 80% seen just once and 16% held by the top ten. The material sequenced was peripheral blood. Receptor source: a man in his 60s with acute or convalescent COVID-19.

The chain couples TRBV7-2 to TRBJ2-7; 7 positions match TRBD1. This CDR3 has 17 residues. The trim removed 5 bases at V and 4 bases at J, leaving 17 bases unmatched. From germline, CDR1 is SGHTA and CDR2 FQGNSA. The DNA of the CDR3 is TGTGCCAGCAGCCCGGGACCGGGACAGAGAAGATTGTACGAGCAGTACTTC. It is translated as CASSPGPGQRRLYEQYF.

This clone was seen once. J is TRBJ2-3 and V is TRBV5-1; 11 bases are a match to TRBD1. J was trimmed by 3 bases and V by 3 bases; bases with no gene match: 6. Per the germline V gene, CDR1 is SGHRS and CDR2 is YFSETQ. There are 16 residues in the CDR3. CDR3 bases: TGCGCCAGCAGCTCTAGAGGGACAGGGGGTACAGATACGCAGTATTTT. This gives the protein CASSSRGTGGTDTQYF.

The rearrangement uses TRBV2 and TRBJ1-2; D possibly corresponds to TRBD1 (5 bases). The germline V gene encodes CDR1 SNHLY and CDR2 FYNNEI. There are 13 residues in the CDR3. Trimming stripped 8 bases from V and 5 bases from J, with 15 bases between. The CDR3 nucleotides are TGTGCCAGCGTCAGGGAAGGGCCGTATGGCTACACCTTC. It translates to CASVREGPYGYTF.

This chain uses TRBV3-1 (or the pseudogene TRBV3-2) with TRBJ2-7; a weak D match, TRBD1 (5 bases). The CDR3 is made up of 13 amino acids. Trimming took off 5 bases at V and 2 bases at J, with 10 bases between the two ends. Germline V gene sequence: CDR1 LGHDT, CDR2 YNNKEL (reference sequence). The CDR3 here is CASSDDSPYEQYF. In DNA form, the CDR3 reads TGTGCCAGCAGCGACGACAGCCCCTACGAGCAGTACTTC.

V gene TRBV3-1 (or the pseudogene TRBV3-2) combines with J gene TRBJ2-3; D not resolved. The germline CDR1 and CDR2 sequences are LGHDT and YNNKEL (reference sequence). V lost 1 base and J 9 bases, leaving 14 bases between the germline ends. CDR3 length: 14 amino acids. The CDR3 DNA sequence: TGTGCCAGCAGCCAAGGAATAGACTCAAGAACGCAGTATTTT. Translating it yields CASSQGIDSRTQYF.

The chain couples TRBV5-1 to TRBJ1-1, with unresolved D. From germline, CDR1 is SGHRS and CDR2 YFSETQ. The ends were cut back, 0 bases at V and 1 base at J, with 7 bases in the middle. This CDR3 comprises 14 residues. CDR3 coding DNA: TGCGCCAGCAGCTTGGGGCAGTGGAACACTGAAGCTTTCTTT. Its protein is CASSLGQWNTEAFF.